Described below is a single T cell receptor (beta chain) sequence and its context. The antigen is unknown. Molecular barcoding with unique molecular identifiers was used for the TCRbeta library. Each CDR3 protein is one row after TCRdb ran MiXCR on the PCR reads. The table lists around 960,000 distinct CDR3 sequences, about 30% of them singletons. The data were obtained in a study of T-cell reconstitution after alpha-beta-depleted transplantation in children. The CDR3 sequence is 15 residues long. Trimming removed 6 bases at V and 4 bases at J, with 16 bases between. Germline loops: CDR1 SGHRS, CDR2 YFSETQ. General study results and limits: As was reported, about two months after transplant, alpha-beta T cells came from several hundred expanded graft clones.

This TCR was recovered from a boy in the first two years of life who had a stem cell transplant for SCID, so the T cells may come from the graft donor. Sequenced here: PBMCs, mostly from graft donor cells, sampled 360 days after TCRalphabeta/CD19-depleted stem cell transplant. The V call is TRBV5-1, the J call TRBJ2-2, with D perhaps being TRBD1 or TRBD2 (7 bases each). The CDR3 protein is CASNPTGEGTGELFF. Written as DNA, the CDR3 is TGCGCCAGCAACCCAACAGGGGAGGGCACCGGGGAGCTGTTTTTT.